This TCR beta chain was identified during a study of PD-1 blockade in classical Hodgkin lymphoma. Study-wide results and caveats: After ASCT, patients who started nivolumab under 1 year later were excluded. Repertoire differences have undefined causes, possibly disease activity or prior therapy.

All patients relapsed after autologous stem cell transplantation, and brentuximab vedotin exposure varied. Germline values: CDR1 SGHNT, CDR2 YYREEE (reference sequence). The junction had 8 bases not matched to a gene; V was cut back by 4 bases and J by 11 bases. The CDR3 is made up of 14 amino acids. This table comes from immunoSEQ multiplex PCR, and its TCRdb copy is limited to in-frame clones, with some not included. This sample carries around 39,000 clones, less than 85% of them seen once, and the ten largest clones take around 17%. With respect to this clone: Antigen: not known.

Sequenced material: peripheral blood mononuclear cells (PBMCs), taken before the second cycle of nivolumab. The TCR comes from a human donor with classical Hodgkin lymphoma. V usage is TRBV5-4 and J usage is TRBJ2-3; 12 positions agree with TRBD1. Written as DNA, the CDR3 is TGTGCCAGCAGCCGCCCGGGACAGGGGGCCGGGCAGTATTTT. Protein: CASSRPGQGAGQYF. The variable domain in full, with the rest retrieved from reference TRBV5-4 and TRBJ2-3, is ETGVTQSPTHLIKTRGQQVTLRCSSQSGHNTVSWYQQALGQGPQFIFQYYREEENGRGNFPPRFSGLQFPNYSSELNVNALELDDSALYLCASSRPGQGAGQYFGPGTRLTVL.